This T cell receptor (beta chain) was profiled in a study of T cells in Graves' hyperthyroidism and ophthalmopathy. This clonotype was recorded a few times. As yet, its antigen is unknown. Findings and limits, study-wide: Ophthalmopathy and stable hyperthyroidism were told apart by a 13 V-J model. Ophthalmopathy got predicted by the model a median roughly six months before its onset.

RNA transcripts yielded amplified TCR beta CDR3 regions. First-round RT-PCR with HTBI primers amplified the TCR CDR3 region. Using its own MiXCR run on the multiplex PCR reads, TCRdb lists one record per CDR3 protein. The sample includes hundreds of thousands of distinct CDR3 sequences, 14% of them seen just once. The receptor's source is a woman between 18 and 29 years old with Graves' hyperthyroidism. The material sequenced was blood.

The CDR3 nucleotides are TGTGCTAGTGGCCCCTCCGGCTCACATCGCGGTGAGCAGTTCTTC. It is translated as CASGPSGSHRGEQFF. V is TRBV12-5 and J is TRBJ2-1; unclear D gene. The germline V and J ends were trimmed by 6 bases and 9 bases, with 21 bases remaining between them. The length of the CDR3 is 15 residues. CDR1 and CDR2 (germline): LGHNT, FRNRAP.